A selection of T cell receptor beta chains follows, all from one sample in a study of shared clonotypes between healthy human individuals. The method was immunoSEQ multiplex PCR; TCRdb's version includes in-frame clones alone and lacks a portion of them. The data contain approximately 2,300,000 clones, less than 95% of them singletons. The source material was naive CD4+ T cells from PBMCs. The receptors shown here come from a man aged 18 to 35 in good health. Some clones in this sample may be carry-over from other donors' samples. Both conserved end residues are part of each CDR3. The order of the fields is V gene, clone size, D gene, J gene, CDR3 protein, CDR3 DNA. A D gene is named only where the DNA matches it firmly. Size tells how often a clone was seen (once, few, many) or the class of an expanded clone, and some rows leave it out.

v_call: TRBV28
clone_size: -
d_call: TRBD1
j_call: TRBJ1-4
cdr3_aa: CASSLNWGQLFNELFF
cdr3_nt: TGTGCCAGCAGTTTAAACTGGGGACAGTTGTTCAACGAACTGTTTTTT

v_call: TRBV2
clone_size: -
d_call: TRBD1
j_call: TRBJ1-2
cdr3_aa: CASSELGQGATSGYGYTF
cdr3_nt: TGTGCCAGCAGTGAACTGGGCCAGGGGGCTACCTCCGGCTATGGCTACACCTTC

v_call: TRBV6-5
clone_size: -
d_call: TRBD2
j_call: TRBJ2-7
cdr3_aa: CASSYRREFDEQYF
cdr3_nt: TGTGCCAGCAGTTACCGGCGGGAGTTCGACGAGCAGTACTTC

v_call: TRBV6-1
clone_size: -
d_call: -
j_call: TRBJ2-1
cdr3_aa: CASTQDTYNEQFF
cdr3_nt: TGTGCCAGCACCCAGGATACCTACAATGAGCAGTTCTTC

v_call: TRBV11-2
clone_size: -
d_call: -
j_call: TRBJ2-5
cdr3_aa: CASSFGHQETQYF
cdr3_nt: TGTGCCAGCAGCTTTGGGCACCAAGAGACCCAGTACTTC

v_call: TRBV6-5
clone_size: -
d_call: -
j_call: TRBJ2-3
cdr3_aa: CASRNEDSTDTQYF
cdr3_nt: TGTGCCAGCAGAAACGAGGACAGCACAGATACGCAGTATTTT

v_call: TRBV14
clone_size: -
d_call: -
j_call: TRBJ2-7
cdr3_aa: CASSQSFRRYF
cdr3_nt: TGTGCCAGCAGCCAAAGCTTTAGGAGGTACTTC

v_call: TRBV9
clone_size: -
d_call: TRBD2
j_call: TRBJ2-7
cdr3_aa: CASSVSSGIGEQYF
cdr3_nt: TGTGCCAGCAGCGTCTCTAGCGGGATAGGTGAGCAGTACTTC

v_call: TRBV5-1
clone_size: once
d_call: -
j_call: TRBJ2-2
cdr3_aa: CASSVGLVNTGELFF
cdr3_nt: TGCGCCAGCAGCGTTGGACTGGTGAACACCGGGGAGCTGTTTTTT

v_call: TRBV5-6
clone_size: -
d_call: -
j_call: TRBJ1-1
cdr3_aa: CASSLVDRTNTEAFF
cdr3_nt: TGTGCCAGCAGCTTGGTTGACAGAACAAACACTGAAGCTTTCTTT

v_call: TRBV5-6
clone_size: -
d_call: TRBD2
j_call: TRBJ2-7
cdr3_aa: CASSLTSGTHEQYF
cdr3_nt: TGTGCCAGCAGCTTGACCAGCGGGACGCACGAGCAGTACTTC

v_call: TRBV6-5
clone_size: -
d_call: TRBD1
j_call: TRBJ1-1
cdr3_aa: CASSYLTGPGTAFF
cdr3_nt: TGTGCCAGCAGTTACCTGACAGGGCCTGGTACAGCTTTCTTT

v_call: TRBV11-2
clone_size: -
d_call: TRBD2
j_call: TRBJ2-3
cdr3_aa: CASSYFGSSGSLDTQYF
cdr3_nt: TGTGCCAGCAGCTACTTCGGGTCTAGCGGGAGTTTAGATACGCAGTATTTT

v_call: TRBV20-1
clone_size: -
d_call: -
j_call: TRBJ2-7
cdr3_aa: CSARGGAEQYF
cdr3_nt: TGCAGTGCTAGAGGGGGGGCCGAGCAGTACTTC

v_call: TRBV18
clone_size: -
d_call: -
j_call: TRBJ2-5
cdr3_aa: CASSPPTETQYF
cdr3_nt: TGTGCCAGCTCACCACCGACAGAGACCCAGTACTTC

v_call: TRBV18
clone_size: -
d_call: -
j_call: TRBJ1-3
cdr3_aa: CASSPSVAASGNTIYF
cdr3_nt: TGTGCCAGCTCACCGTCGGTGGCAGCCTCTGGAAACACCATATATTTT

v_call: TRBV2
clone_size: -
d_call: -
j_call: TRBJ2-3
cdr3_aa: CASRQLMGTDTQYF
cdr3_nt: TGTGCCAGCAGACAGTTAATGGGGACAGATACGCAGTATTTT

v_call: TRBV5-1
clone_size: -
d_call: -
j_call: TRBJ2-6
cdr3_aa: CASSLWGSGANVLTF
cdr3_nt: TGCGCCAGCAGCTTGTGGGGCTCTGGGGCCAACGTCCTGACTTTC

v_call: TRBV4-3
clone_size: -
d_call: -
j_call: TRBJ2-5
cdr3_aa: CASSQERAGRGETQYF
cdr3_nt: TGCGCCAGCAGCCAAGAACGGGCGGGAAGAGGGGAGACCCAGTACTTC

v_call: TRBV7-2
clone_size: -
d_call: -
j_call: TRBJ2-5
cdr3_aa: CASSPRQGVFLQETQYF
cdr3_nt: TGTGCCAGCAGCCCCAGGCAGGGTGTATTTTTGCAAGAGACCCAGTACTTC

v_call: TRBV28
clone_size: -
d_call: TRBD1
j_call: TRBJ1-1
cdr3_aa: CAGGRGTEAFF
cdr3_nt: TGTGCAGGGGGCCGGGGCACTGAAGCTTTCTTT

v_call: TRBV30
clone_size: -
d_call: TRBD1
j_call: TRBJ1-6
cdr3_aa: CAWQGAVTSPLHF
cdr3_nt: TGTGCCTGGCAGGGGGCGGTGACTTCACCCCTCCACTTT

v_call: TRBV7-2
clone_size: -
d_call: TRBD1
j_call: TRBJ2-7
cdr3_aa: CASSLPGTGAYEQYF
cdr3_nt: TGTGCCAGCAGCCTACCAGGGACAGGGGCCTACGAGCAGTACTTC

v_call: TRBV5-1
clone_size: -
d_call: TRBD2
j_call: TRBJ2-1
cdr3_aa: CASSTSGRAAYNEQFF
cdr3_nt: TGCGCCAGCAGCACCAGCGGGAGGGCGGCTTACAATGAGCAGTTCTTC

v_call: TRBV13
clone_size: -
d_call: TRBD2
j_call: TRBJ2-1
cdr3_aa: CASSSLAGYNEQFF
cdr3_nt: TGTGCCAGCAGCTCTCTAGCGGGGTACAATGAGCAGTTCTTC

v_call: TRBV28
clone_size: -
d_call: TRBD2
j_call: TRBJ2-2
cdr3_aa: CASSPWTSGRGPNTGELFF
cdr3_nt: TGTGCCAGCAGTCCCTGGACTAGCGGGAGAGGTCCGAACACCGGGGAGCTGTTTTTT

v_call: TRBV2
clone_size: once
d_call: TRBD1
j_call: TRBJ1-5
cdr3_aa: CASSGQGKGQPQHF
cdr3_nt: TGTGCCAGCAGTGGACAGGGGAAGGGACAGCCCCAGCATTTT

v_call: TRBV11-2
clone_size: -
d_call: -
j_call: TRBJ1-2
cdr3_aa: CASSTRAGRVGYTF
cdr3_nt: TGTGCCAGCAGCACCCGGGCAGGACGTGTCGGCTACACCTTC

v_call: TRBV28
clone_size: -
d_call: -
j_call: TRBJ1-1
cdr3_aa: CASSSLGGNTEAFF
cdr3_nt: TGTGCCAGCAGCTCTCTGGGGGGGAACACTGAAGCTTTCTTT

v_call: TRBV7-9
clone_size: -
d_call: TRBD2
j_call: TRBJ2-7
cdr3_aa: CASSGAGGREQYF
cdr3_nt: TGTGCCAGCAGCGGCGCGGGAGGAAGGGAGCAGTACTTC

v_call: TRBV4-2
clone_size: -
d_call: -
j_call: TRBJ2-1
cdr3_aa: CASSLITGFSYNEQFF
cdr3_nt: TGTGCCAGCAGCCTCATAACGGGATTCTCCTACAATGAGCAGTTCTTC

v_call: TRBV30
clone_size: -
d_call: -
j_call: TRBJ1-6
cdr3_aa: CAWSVGQHNSPLHF
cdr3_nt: TGTGCCTGGAGTGTAGGGCAGCATAATTCACCCCTCCACTTT

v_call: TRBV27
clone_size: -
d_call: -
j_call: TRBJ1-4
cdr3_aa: CASSPGFREVPNEKLFF
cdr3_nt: TGTGCCAGCAGCCCCGGGTTCCGGGAGGTCCCTAATGAAAAACTGTTTTTT

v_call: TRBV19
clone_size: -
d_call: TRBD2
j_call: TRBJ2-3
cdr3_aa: CASSARLAGSTDTQYF
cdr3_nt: TGTGCCAGTAGTGCCCGACTAGCGGGGAGCACAGATACGCAGTATTTT

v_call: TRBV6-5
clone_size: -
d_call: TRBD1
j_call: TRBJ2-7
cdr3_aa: CASSTRDRSYEQYF
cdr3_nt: TGTGCCAGCAGTACACGGGACAGGTCCTACGAGCAGTACTTC

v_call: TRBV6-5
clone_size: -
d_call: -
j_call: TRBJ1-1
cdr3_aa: CASSSQKRGIAEAFF
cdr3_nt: TGTGCCAGCAGTTCGCAAAAGCGTGGGATCGCTGAAGCTTTCTTT

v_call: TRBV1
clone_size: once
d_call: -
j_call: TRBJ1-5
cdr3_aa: CTSSLPPNQQHF
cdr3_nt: TGCACCAGCAGCCTCCCCCCGAACCAGCAGCATTTT

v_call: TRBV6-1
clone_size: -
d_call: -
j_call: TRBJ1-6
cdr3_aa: CASSVREGDSPLHF
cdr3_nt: TGTGCCAGCAGCGTCAGGGAGGGCGATTCACCCCTCCACTTT

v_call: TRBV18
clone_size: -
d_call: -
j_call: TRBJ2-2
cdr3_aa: CASTNRGNSANTGELFF
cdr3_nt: TGTGCCAGCACTAATCGGGGGAATTCCGCGAACACCGGGGAGCTGTTTTTT

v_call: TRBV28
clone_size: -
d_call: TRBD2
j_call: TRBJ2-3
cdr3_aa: CASSPVAGGWTDTQYF
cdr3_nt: TGTGCCAGCAGCCCCGTAGCGGGGGGGTGGACAGATACGCAGTATTTT

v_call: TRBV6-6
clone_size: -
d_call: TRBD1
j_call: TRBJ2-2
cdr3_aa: CASTPRTGTAGELFF
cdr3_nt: TGTGCCAGCACCCCGAGGACAGGGACGGCCGGGGAGCTGTTTTTT

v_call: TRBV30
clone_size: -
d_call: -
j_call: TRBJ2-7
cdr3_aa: CAWSLLVQEQYF
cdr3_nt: TGTGCCTGGAGTCTTCTGGTACAAGAGCAGTACTTC

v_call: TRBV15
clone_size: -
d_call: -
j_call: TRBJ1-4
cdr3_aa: CATSREGGTNEKLFF
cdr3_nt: TGTGCCACCAGCAGAGAGGGGGGCACTAATGAAAAACTGTTTTTT

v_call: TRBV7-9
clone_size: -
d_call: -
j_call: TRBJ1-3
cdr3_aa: CASSLGISGNTIYF
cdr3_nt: TGTGCCAGCAGCCTGGGGATTTCTGGAAACACCATATATTTT

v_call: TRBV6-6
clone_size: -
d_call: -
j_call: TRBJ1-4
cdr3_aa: CASSYAGQGEKLFF
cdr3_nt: TGTGCCAGCAGTTACGCGGGCCAGGGGGAAAAACTGTTTTTT

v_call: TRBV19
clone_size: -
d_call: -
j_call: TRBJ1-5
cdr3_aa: CATNRAGTAQPQHF
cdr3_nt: TGTGCCACCAACCGGGCAGGGACGGCTCAGCCCCAGCATTTT

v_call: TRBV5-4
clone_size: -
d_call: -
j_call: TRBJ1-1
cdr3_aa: CASSLAAGAVNTEAFF
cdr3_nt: TGTGCCAGCAGCTTGGCCGCGGGGGCGGTAAACACTGAAGCTTTCTTT

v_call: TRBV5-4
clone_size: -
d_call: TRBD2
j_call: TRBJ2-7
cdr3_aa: CASRPLGSGGPSYEQYF
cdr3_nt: TGTGCCAGCAGACCACTGGGTAGCGGGGGACCCTCCTACGAGCAGTACTTC

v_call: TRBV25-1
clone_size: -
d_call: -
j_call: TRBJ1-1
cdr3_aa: CASSELNRRKAFF
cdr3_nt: TGTGCCAGCAGTGAATTAAACAGGAGGAAAGCTTTCTTT